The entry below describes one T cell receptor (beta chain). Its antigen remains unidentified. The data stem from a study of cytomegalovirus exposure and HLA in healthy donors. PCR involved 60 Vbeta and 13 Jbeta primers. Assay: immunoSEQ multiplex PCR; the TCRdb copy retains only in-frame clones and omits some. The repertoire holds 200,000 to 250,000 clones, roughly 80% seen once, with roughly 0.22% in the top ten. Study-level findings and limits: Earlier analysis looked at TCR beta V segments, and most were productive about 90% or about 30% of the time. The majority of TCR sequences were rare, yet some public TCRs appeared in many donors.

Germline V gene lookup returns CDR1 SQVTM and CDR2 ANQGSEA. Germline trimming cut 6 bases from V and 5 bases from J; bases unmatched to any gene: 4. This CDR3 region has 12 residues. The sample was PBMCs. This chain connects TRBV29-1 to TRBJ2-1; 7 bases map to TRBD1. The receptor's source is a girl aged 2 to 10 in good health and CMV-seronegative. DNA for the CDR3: TGCAGCGTGAACGACAGGGACAATGAGCAGTTCTTC. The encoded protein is CSVNDRDNEQFF.